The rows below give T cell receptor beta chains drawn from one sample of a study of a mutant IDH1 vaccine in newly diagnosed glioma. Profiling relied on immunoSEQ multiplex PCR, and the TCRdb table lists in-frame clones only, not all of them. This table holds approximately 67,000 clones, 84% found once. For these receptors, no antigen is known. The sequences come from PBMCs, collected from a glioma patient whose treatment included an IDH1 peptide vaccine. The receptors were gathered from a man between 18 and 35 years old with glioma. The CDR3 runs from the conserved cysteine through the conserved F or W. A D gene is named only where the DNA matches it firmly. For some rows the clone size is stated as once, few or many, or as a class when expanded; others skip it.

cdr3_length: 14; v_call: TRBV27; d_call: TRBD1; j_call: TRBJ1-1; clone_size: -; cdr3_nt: TGTGCCAGCAGTCCGGGACAGATGAACACTGAAGCTTTCTTT; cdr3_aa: CASSPGQMNTEAFF
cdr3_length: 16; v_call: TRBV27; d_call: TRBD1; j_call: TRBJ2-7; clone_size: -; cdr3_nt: TGTGCCACCAGCCGGGGGAATCGGGACAGGTTTGAAGAGCAGTACTTC; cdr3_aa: CATSRGNRDRFEEQYF
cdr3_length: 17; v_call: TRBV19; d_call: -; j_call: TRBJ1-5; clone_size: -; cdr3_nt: TGTGCCAGTAGTATAGATTACGGCCAGTATAGCAATCAGCCCCAGCATTTT; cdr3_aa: CASSIDYGQYSNQPQHF
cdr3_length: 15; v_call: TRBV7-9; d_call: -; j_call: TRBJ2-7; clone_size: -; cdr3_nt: TGTGCCAGCAGCTTAGAGGGGGGCATTGGCCACGAGCAGTACTTC; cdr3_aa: CASSLEGGIGHEQYF
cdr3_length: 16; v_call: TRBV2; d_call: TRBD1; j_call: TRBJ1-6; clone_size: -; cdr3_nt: TGTGCCAGCACTCAGACAGGGGGCATAGTAAATTCACCCCTCCACTTT; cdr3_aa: CASTQTGGIVNSPLHF
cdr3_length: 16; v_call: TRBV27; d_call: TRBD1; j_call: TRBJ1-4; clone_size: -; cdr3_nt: TGTGCCAGCAGTTCCGACCCGGACAGGGAGGATGAAAAACTGTTTTTT; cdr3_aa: CASSSDPDREDEKLFF
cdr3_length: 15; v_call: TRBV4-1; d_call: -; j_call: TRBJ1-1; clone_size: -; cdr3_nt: TGCGCCAGCAGCCGTTTTTTGACAGGGAACACTGAAGCTTTCTTT; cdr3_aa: CASSRFLTGNTEAFF
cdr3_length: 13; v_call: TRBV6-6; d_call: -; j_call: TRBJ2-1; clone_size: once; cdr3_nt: TGTGCCAGCAGTTTAACGCGGGTCAATGAGCAGTTCTTC; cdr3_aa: CASSLTRVNEQFF
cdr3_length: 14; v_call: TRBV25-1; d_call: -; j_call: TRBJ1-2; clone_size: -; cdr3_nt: TGTGCCAGCAGTGACAGCGGGGGAGCCTATGGCTACACCTTC; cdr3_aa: CASSDSGGAYGYTF
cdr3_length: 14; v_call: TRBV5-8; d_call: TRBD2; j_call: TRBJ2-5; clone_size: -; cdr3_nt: TGTGCCAGCAGCTTGCTGGGACTACAAGAGACCCAGTACTTC; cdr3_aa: CASSLLGLQETQYF
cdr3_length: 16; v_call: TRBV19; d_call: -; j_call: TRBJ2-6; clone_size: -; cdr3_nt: TGTGCCAGTAGGGTGACCCGGGCCACCGGGGCCAACGTCCTGACTTTC; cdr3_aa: CASRVTRATGANVLTF
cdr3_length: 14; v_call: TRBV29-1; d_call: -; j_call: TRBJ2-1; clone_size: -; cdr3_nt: TGCAGCGCCGGTAAAGATGTGGGGGAGTCACAGCAGTTCTTC; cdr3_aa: CSAGKDVGESQQFF
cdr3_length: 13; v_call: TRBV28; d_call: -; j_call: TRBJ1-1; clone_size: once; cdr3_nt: TGTGCCAGCTCCTTTCGGGTGAACACTGAAGCTTTCTTT; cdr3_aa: CASSFRVNTEAFF
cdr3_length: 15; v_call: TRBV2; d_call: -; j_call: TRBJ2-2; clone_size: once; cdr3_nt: TGTGCCAGCAGTGCGGGCGACGGGCCTGCCGGGGAGCTGTTTTTT; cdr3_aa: CASSAGDGPAGELFF
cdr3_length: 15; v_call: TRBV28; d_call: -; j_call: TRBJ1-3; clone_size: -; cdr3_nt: TGTGCCAGCAGTGCCGGACTGCTCGTAGGAAACACCATATATTTT; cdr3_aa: CASSAGLLVGNTIYF
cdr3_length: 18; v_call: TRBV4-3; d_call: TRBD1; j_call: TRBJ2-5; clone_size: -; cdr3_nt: TGCGCCAGCAGCCAATGGGAAGCCGGGACAGGAGTCCAAGAGACCCAGTACTTC; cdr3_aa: CASSQWEAGTGVQETQYF
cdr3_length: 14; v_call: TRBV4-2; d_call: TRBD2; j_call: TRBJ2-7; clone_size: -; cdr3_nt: TGTGCCAGCAGCCGCAGCGGGGCCTCCTACGAGCAGTACTTC; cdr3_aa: CASSRSGASYEQYF
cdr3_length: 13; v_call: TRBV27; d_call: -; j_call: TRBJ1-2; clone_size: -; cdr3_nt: TGTGCCAGCAGTCCCGACGGTAACTATGGCTACACCTTC; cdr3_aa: CASSPDGNYGYTF
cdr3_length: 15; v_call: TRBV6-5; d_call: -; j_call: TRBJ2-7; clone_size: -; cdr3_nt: TGTGCCAGCAGTTACGGGTGGGGCCTCGCAGACGAGCAGTACTTC; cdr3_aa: CASSYGWGLADEQYF
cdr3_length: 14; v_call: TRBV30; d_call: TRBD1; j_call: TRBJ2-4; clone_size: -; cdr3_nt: TGTGCCTGGATGAGGGGGCTAACCAAAAACATTCAGTACTTC; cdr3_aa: CAWMRGLTKNIQYF
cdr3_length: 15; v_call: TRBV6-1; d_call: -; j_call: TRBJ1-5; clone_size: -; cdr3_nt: TGTGCCAGCAGTGGACCACAGGGATTCGATCAGCCCCAGCATTTT; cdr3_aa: CASSGPQGFDQPQHF
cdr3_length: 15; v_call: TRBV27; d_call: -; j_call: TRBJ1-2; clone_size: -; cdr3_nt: TGTGCCAGCAGTTCCAGACGGAAACCTAACTATGGCTACACCTTC; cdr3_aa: CASSSRRKPNYGYTF
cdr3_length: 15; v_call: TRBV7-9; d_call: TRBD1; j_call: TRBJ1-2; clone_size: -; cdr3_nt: TGTGCCAGCAGCTTAGTGGGACAGGGCGGCTATGGCTACACCTTC; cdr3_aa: CASSLVGQGGYGYTF
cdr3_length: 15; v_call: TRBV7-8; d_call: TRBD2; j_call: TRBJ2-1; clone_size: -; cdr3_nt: TGTGCCAGCAGTCCCCTGATGGGAGGGCGAAATGAGCAGTTCTTC; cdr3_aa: CASSPLMGGRNEQFF
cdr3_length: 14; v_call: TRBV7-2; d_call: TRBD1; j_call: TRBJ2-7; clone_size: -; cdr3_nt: TGTGCCAGCAGCTACCGGGACAGAGGCTACGAGCAGTACTTC; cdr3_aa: CASSYRDRGYEQYF
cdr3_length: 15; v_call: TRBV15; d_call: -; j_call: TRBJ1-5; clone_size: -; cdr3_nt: TGTGCCACCAGCAGAGATCTGGGAGCCAATCAGCCCCAGCATTTT; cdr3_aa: CATSRDLGANQPQHF
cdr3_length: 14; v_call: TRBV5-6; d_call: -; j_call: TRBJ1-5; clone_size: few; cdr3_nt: TGTGCCAGCAGCTTGGGACAGATTAATCAGCCCCAGCATTTT; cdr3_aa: CASSLGQINQPQHF
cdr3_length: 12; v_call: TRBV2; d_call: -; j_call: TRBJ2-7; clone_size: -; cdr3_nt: TGTGCCAGCACCGACCTGCGCCACGAGCAGTACTTC; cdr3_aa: CASTDLRHEQYF
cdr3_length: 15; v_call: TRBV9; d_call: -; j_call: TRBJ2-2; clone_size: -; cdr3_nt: TGTGCCAGCAGCGTAGAGCAGGAAAACACCGGGGAGCTGTTTTTT; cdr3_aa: CASSVEQENTGELFF
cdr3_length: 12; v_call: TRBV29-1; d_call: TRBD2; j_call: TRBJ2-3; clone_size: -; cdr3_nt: TGCAGCGTTGGGACTAGCGGGAGTAGAAGGTATTTT; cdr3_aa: CSVGTSGSRRYF
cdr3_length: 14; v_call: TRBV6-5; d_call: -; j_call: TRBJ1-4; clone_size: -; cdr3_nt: TGTGCCAGCAGCCGAGGCCTAGGACATGAAAAACTGTTTTTT; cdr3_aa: CASSRGLGHEKLFF
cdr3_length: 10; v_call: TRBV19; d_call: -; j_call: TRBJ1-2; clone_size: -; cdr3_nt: TGTGCCACTAGAGTTATCGGCTACACCTTC; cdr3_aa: CATRVIGYTF
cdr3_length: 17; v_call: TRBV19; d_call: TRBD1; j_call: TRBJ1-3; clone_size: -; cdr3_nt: TGTGCCAGTAGTTCAACCGGGACAGGGGTCACCGGAAACACCATATATTTT; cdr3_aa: CASSSTGTGVTGNTIYF
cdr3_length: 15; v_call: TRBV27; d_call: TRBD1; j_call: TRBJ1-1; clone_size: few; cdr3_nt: TGTGCCAGCACCCCCAGGGGGAGTCGGGACACTGAAGCTTTCTTT; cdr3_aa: CASTPRGSRDTEAFF
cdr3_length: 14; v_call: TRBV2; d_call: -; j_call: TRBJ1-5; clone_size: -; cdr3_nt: TGTGCCAGCAATACGGGCAGGGGCAATCAGCCCCAGCATTTT; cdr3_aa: CASNTGRGNQPQHF
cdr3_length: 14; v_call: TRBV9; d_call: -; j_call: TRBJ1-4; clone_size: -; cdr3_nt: TGTGCCAGCAGCGTAGGAGGGATGGGTGAAAAACTGTTTTTT; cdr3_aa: CASSVGGMGEKLFF
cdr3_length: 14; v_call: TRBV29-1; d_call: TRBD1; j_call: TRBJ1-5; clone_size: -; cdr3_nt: TGCAGCGCTGTGGGACAGGGTTCTAATCAGCCCCAGCATTTT; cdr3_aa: CSAVGQGSNQPQHF
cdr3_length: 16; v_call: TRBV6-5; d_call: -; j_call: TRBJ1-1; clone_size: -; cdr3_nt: TGTGCCAGCAGTTATCTCTCGGACATCATGAACACTGAAGCTTTCTTT; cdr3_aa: CASSYLSDIMNTEAFF
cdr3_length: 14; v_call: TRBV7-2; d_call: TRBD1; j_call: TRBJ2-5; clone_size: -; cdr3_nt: TGTGCCAGCAGCTCACAGGGACAGCTCACGGCCCAGTACTTC; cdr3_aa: CASSSQGQLTAQYF
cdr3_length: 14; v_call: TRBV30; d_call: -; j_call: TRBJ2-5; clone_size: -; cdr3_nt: TGTGCCTGGAGTGGAGGTGGGGTCCAAGAGACCCAGTACTTC; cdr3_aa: CAWSGGGVQETQYF
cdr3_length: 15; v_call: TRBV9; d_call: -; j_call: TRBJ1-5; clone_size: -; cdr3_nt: TGTGCCAGCAGCGTAGGGTTGGGGGCAGGTCAGCCCCAGCATTTT; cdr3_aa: CASSVGLGAGQPQHF
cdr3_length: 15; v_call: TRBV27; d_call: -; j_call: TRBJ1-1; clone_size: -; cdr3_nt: TGTGCCAGCAGCTCCGCCATGGGGTGGGCAACTGAAGCTTTCTTT; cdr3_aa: CASSSAMGWATEAFF
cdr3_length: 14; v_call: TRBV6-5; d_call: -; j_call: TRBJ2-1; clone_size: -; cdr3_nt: TGTGCCAGCAGTTATTACGGGCAAAGGAATGAGCAGTTCTTC; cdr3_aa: CASSYYGQRNEQFF
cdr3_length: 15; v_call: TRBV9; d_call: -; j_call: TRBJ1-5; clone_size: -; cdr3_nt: TGTGCCAGCAGCGTAGGGGCAGGCGGCAATCAGCCCCAGCATTTT; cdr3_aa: CASSVGAGGNQPQHF
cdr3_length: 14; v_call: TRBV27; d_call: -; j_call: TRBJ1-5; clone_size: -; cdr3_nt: TGTGCCAGCAGTTTAGAGGGGCTAAATCAGCCCCAGCATTTT; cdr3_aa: CASSLEGLNQPQHF
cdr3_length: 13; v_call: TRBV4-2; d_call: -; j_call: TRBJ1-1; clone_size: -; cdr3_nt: TGTGCCAGCAGCCAAGGGGTGGCCCCTGAAGCTTTCTTT; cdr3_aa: CASSQGVAPEAFF
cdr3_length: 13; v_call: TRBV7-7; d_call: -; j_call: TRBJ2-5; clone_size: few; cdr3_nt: TGTGCTAGCAGCTTATCAACGAGGGAGACCCAGTACTTC; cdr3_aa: CASSLSTRETQYF
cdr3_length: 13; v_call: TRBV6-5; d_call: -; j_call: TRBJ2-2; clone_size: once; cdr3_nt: TGTGCCAGCAGTTCGGACTATACCGGGGAGCTGTTTTTT; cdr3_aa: CASSSDYTGELFF
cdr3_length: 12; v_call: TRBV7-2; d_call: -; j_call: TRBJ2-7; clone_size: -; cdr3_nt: TGTGCCAGCAGCGGACAGCACTACGAGCAGTACTTC; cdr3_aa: CASSGQHYEQYF
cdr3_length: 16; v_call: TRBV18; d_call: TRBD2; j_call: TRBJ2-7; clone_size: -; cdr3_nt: TGTGCCAGCTCCCCCCCGGGACTAGCGGATTCCTACGAGCAGTACTTC; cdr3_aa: CASSPPGLADSYEQYF
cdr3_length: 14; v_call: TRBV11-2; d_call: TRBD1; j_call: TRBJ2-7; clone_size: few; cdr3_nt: TGTGCCAGCAGCGCGACAGGGGTCATCCACGAGCAGTACTTC; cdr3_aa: CASSATGVIHEQYF
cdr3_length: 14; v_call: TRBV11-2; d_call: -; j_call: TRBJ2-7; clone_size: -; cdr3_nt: TGTGCCAGCAGCCCCGTCCCGGTCTCCTACGAGCAGTACTTC; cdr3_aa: CASSPVPVSYEQYF
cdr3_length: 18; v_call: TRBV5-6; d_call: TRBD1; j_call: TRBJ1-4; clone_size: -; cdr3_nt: TGTGCCAGCAGCTTGGTCGGGACAGTTGGTGGAACTAATGAAAAACTGTTTTTT; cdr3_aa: CASSLVGTVGGTNEKLFF
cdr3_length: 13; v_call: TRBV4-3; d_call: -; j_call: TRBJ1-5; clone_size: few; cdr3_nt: TGCGCCAGCAGCCAAGAAGAGGGTCAGCCCCAGCATTTT; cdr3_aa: CASSQEEGQPQHF
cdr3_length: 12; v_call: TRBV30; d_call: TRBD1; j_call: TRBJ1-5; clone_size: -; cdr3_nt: TGTGCCTGGGGGACAGGCGATCACGCCCAGCATTTT; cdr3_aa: CAWGTGDHAQHF
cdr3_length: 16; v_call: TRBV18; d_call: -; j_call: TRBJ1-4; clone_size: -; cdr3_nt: TGTGCCAGCTCACCATGGACGGAGGACGGCAATGAAAAACTGTTTTTT; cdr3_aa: CASSPWTEDGNEKLFF
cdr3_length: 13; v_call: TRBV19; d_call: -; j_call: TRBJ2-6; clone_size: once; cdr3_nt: TGTGCCAGTAGTATGCGGGCGGAGGACGTCCTGACTTTC; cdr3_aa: CASSMRAEDVLTF